Listed below are T cell receptor beta chains from one sample, sequenced in a study of Ad26.COV2.S vaccination and SARS-CoV-2 variants. Sequencing used immunoSEQ multiplex PCR; TCRdb keeps in-frame clones, though not all of them. Here the sample spans hundreds of thousands of clones, around 90% being singletons. The sample consisted of peripheral blood, taken in a trial of Ad26.COV2.S vaccine versus placebo. The receptor set was obtained from a person aged 18 to 65 who received the Ad26.COV2.S COVID-19 vaccine or a placebo. Both conserved end residues are part of each CDR3. Fields, in order: D gene, V gene, J gene, CDR3 protein. D genes are given only for firm matches.

>TRBD2|TRBV19|TRBJ2-3
CASSSLAGGTDTQYF
>TRBD2|TRBV7-2|TRBJ2-3
CASSLNRLAGAADTQYF
>-|TRBV4-3|TRBJ1-3
CASSQVWGGGNTIYF
>-|TRBV7-3|TRBJ2-1
CASSLDRSHEQFF
>-|TRBV2|TRBJ1-5
CASRARWGYQPQHF
>TRBD1|TRBV12-3/TRBV12-4|TRBJ1-1
CASSRGQVAEAFF
>-|TRBV3-1/TRBV3-2|TRBJ1-6
CASSQAVLNSPLHF
>TRBD2|TRBV7-2|TRBJ2-1
CASRRPGLAGVWQFF
>TRBD1|TRBV7-2|TRBJ2-3
CASSLYRGPTDTQYF
>-|TRBV7-9|TRBJ1-5
CASSYSSGTNQPQHF
>-|TRBV28|TRBJ1-1
CASIPGPGTEAFF
>-|TRBV18|TRBJ2-7
CASSPPTGGTRSREQYF
>TRBD2|TRBV2|TRBJ2-1
CASSSRGTTYNEQFF
>-|TRBV4-3|TRBJ1-1
CASSQGENTEAFF
>TRBD1|TRBV12-3/TRBV12-4|TRBJ2-5
CASRDRAQETQYF
>TRBD1|TRBV11-3|TRBJ2-4
CASTGQGLAKNIQYF
>TRBD2|TRBV6-6|TRBJ2-7
CASSLAGSSYEQYF
>TRBD1|TRBV5-1|TRBJ2-5
CASSETGLETQYF
>TRBD1|TRBV5-1|TRBJ1-1
CASSTGARGNTEAFF